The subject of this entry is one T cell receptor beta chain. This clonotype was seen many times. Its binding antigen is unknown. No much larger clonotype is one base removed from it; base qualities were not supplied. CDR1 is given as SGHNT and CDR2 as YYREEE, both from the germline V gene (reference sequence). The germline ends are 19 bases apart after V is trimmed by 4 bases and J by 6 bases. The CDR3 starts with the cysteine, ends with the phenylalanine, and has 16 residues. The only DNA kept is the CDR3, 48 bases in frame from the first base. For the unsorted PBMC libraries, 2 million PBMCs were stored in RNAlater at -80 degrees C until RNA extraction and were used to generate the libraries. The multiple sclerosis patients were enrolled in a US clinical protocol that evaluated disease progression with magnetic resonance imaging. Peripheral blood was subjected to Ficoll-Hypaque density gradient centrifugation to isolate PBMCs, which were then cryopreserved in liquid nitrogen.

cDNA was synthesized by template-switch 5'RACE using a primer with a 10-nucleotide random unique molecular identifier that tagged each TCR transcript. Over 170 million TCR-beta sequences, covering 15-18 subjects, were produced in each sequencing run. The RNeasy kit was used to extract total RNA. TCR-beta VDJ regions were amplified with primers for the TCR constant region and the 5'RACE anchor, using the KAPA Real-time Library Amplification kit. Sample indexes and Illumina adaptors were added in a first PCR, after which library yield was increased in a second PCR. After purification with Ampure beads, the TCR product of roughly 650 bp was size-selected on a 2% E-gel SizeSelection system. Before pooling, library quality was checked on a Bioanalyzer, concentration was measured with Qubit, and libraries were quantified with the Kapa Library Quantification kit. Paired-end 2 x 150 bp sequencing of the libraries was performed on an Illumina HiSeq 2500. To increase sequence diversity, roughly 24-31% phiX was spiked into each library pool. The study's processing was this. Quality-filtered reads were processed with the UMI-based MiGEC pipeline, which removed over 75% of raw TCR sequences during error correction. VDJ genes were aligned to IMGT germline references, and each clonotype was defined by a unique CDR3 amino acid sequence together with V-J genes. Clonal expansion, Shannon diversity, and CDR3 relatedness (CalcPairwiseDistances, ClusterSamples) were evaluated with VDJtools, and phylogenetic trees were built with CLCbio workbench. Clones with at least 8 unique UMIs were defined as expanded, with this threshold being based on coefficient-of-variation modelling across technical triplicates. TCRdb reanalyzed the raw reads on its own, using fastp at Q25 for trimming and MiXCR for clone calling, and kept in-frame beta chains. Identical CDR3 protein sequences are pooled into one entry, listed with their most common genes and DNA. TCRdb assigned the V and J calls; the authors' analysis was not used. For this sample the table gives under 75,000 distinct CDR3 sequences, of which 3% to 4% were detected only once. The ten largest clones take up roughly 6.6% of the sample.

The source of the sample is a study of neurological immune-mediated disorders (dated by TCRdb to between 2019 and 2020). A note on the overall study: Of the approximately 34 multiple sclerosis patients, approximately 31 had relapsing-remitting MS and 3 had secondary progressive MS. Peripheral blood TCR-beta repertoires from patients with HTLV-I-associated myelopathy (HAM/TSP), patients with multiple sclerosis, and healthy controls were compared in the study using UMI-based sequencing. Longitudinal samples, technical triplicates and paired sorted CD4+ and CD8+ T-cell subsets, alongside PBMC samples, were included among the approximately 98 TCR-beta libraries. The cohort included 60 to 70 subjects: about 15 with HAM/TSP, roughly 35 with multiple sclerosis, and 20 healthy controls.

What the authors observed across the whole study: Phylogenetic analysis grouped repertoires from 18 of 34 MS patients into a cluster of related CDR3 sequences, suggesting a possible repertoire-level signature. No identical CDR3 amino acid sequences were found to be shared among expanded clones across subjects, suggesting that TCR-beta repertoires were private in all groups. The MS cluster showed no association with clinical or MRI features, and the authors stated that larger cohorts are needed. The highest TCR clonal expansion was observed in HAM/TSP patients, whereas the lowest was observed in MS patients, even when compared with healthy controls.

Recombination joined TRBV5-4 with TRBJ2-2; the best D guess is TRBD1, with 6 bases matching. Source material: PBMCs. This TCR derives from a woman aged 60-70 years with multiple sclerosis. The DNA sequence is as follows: TGTGCCAGCAGCCCTCTACAGGGAATGGGTCCCGGGGAGCTGTTTTTT. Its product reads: CASSPLQGMGPGELFF. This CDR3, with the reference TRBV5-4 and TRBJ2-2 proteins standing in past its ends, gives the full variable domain ETGVTQSPTHLIKTRGQQVTLRCSSQSGHNTVSWYQQALGQGPQFIFQYYREEENGRGNFPPRFSGLQFPNYSSELNVNALELDDSALYLCASSPLQGMGPGELFFGEGSRLTVL.